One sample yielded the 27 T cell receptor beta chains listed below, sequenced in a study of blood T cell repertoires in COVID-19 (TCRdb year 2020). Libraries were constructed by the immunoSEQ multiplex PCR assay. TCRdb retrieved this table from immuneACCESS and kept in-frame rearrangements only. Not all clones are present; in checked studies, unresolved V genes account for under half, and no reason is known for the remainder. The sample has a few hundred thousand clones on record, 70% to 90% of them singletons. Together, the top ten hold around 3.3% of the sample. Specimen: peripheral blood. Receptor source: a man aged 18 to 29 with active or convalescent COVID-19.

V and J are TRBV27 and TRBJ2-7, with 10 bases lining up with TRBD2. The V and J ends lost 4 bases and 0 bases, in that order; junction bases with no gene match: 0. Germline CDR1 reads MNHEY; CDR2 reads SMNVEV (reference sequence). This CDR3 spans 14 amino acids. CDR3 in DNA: TGTGCCAGCAGTTCTAGCGGGAGCTCCTACGAGCAGTACTTC. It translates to CASSSSGSSYEQYF.

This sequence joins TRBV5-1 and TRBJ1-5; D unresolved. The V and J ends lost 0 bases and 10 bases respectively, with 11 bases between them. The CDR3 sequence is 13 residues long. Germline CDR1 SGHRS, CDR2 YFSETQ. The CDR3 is CASSLGGERPQHF. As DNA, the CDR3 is TGCGCCAGCAGCTTGGGCGGGGAGAGACCCCAGCATTTT.

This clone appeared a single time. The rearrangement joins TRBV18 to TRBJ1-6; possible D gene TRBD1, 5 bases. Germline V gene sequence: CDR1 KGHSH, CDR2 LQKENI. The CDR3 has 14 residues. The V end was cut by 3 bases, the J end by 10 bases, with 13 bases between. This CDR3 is CASSPQGLGSPLHF. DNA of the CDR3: TGTGCCAGCTCACCTCAGGGATTGGGGTCACCCCTCCACTTT.

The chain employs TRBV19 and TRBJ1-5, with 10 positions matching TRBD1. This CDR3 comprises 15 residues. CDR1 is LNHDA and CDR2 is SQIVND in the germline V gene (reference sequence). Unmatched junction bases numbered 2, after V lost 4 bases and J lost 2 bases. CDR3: CASSTTGGGNQPQHF. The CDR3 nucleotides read TGTGCCAGTAGTACGACAGGGGGCGGCAATCAGCCCCAGCATTTT. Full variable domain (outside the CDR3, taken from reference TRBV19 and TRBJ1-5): DGGITQSPKYLFRKEGQNVTLSCEQNLNHDAMYWYRQDPGQGLRLIYYSQIVNDFQKGDIAEGYSVSREKKESFPLTVTSAQKNPTAFYLCASSTTGGGNQPQHFGDGTRLSIL.

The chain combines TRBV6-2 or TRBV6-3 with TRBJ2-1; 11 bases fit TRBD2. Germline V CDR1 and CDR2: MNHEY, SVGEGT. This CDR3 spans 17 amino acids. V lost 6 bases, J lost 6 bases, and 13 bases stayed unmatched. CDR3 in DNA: TGTGCCAGCAGCCCGGGACTAGCGGTTGATGTCGGCAATGAGCAGTTCTTC. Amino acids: CASSPGLAVDVGNEQFF.

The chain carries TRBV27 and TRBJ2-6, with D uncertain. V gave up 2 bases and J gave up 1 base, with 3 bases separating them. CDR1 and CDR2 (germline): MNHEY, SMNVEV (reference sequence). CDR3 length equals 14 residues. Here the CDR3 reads CASSLQSGANVLTF. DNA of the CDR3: TGTGCCAGCAGTTTACAGTCTGGGGCCAACGTCCTGACTTTC.

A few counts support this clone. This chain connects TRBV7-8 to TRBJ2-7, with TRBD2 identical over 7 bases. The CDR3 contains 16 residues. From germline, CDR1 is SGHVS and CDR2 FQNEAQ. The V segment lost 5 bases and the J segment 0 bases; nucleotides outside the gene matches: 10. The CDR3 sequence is CASSRRMLADSYEQYF. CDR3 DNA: TGTGCCAGCAGCCGAAGGATGCTAGCGGACTCCTACGAGCAGTACTTC.

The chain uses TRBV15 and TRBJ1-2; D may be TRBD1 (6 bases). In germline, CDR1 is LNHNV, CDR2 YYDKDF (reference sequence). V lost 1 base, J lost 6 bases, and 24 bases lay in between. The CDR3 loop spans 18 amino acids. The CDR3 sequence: CATSRGLKSAGVFDGYTF. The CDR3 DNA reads TGTGCCACCAGCAGAGGTCTAAAGTCGGCAGGGGTTTTCGATGGCTACACCTTC.

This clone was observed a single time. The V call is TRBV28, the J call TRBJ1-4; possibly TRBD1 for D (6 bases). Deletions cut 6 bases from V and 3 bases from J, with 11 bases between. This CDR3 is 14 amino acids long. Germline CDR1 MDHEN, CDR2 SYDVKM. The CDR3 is CASRLGQSNEKLFF. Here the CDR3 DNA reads TGTGCCAGCAGATTAGGACAGTCTAATGAAAAACTGTTTTTT. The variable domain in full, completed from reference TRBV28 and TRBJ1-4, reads DVKVTQSSRYLVKRTGEKVFLECVQDMDHENMFWYRQDPGLGLRLIYFSYDVKMKEKGDIPEGYSVSREKKERFSLILESASTNQTSMYLCASRLGQSNEKLFFGSGTQLSVL.

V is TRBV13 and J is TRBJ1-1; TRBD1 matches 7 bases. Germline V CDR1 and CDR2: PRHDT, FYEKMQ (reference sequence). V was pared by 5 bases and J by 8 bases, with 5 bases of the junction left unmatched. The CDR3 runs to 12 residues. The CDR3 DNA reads TGTGCCAGCAGCCCTCAACAGGGGGAAGCTTTCTTT. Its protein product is CASSPQQGEAFF.

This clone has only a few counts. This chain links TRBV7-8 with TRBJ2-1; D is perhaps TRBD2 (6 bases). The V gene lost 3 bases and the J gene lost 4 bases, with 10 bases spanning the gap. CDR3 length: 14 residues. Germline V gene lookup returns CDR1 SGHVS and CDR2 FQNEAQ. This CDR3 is CASSLAGKYNEQFF. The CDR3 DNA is TGTGCCAGCAGCTTGGCGGGGAAATACAATGAGCAGTTCTTC.

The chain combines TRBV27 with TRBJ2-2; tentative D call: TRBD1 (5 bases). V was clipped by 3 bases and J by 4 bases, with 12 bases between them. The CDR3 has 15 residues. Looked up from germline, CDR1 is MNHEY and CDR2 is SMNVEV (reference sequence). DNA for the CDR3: TGTGCCAGCAGTTTTGGAAGGGGCACCACCGGGGAGCTGTTTTTT. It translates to CASSFGRGTTGELFF.

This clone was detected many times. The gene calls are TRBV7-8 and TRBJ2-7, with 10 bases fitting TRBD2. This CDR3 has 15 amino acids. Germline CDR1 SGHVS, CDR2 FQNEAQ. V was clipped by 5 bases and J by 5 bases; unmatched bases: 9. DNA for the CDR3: TGTGCCAGCAGCCCAGATAGCGGGAGGAAAAACGAGCAGTACTTC. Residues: CASSPDSGRKNEQYF.

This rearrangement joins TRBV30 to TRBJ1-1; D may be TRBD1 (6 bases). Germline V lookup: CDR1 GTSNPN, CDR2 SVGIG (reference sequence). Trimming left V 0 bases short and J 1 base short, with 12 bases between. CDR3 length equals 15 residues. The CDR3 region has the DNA TGTGCCTGGAGTGTGATGGGGGCTTGGAACACTGAAGCTTTCTTT. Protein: CAWSVMGAWNTEAFF.

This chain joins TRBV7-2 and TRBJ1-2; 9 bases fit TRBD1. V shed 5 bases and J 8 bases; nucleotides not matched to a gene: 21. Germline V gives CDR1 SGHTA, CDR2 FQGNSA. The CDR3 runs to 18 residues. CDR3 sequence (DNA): TGTGCCAGCAGCCAAAACCTCCCCCATACACAGGGGGCTCAGGGCTACACCTTC. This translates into CASSQNLPHTQGAQGYTF.

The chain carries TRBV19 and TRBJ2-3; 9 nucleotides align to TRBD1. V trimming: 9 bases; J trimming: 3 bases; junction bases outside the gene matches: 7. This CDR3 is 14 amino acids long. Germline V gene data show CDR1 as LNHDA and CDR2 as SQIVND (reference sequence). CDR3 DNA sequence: TGTGCCAGCGCGACCGGGACAGGGACAGATACGCAGTATTTT. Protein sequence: CASATGTGTDTQYF.

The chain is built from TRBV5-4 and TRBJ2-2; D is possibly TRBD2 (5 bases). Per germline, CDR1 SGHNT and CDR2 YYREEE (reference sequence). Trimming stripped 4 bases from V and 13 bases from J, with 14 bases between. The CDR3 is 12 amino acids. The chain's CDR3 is CASSPGRGRLFF. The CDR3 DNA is TGTGCCAGCAGCCCGGGCCGGGGTAGGCTGTTTTTT.

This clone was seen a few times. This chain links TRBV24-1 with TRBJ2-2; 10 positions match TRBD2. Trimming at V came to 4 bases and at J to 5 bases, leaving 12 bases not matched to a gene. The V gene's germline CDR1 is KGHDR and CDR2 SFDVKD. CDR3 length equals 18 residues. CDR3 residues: CATSDTRLAGAGTGELFF. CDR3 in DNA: TGTGCCACCAGTGACACACGACTAGCGGGCGCGGGGACCGGGGAGCTGTTTTTT.

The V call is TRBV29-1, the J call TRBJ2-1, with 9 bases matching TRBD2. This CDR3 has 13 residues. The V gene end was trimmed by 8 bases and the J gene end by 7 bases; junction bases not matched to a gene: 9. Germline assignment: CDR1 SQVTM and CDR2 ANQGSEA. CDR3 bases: TGCAGCTCGCCTAGCGGGGCGGGGAATGAGCAGTTCTTC. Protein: CSSPSGAGNEQFF.

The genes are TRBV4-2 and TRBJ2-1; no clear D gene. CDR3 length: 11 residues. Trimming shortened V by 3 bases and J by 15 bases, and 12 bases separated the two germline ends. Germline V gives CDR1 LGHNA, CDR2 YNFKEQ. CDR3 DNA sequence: TGTGCCAGCAGCCACGGTGGTCTGCGGTTCTTC. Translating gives CASSHGGLRFF.

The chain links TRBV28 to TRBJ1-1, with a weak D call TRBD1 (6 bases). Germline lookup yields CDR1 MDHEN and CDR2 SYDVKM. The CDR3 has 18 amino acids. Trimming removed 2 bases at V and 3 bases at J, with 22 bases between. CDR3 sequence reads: CASSLVAGGGIGDTEAFF. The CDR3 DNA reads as TGTGCCAGCAGTTTAGTGGCCGGGGGGGGCATTGGGGACACTGAAGCTTTCTTT. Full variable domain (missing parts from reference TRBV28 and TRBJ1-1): DVKVTQSSRYLVKRTGEKVFLECVQDMDHENMFWYRQDPGLGLRLIYFSYDVKMKEKGDIPEGYSVSREKKERFSLILESASTNQTSMYLCASSLVAGGGIGDTEAFFGQGTRLTVV.

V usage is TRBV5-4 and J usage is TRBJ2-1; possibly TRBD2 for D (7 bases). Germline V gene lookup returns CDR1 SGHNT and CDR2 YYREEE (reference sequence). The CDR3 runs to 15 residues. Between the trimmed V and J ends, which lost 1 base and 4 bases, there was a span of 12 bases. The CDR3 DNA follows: TGTGCCAGCAGCTTGCGGGGGGCCCCATACAATGAGCAGTTCTTC. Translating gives CASSLRGAPYNEQFF.

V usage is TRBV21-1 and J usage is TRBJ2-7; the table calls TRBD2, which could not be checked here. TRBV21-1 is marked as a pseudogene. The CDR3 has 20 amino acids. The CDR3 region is CASSKVGRGLAAQITCEQYF. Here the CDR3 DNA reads TGTGCCAGCAGCAAAGTGGGCAGAGGACTAGCGGCGCAAATAACCTGCGAGCAGTACTTC.

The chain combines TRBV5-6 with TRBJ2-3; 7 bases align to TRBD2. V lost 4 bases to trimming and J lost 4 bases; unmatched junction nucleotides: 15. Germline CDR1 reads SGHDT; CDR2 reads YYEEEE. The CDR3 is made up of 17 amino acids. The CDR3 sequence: CASSLPTTSSIPDTQYF. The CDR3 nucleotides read TGTGCCAGCAGCCTGCCGACGACTAGCTCGATTCCAGATACGCAGTATTTT.

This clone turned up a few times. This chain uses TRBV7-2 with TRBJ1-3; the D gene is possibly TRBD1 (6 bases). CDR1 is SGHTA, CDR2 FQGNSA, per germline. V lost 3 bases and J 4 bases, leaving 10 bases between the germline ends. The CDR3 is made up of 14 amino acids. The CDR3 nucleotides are TGTGCCAGCAGCTTCGGGGGGCCAGGAAACACCATATATTTT. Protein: CASSFGGPGNTIYF.

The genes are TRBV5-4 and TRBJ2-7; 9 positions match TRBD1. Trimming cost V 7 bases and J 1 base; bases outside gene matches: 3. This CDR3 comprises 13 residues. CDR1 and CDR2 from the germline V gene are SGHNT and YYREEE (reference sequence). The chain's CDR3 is CASAGTGSYEQYF. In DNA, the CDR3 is TGTGCCAGCGCCGGGACAGGGTCCTACGAGCAGTACTTC.

The CDR3 protein is CASSHLAGGYNEQFF. CDR3 nucleotides: TGCGCCAGCAGCCACCTAGCGGGAGGGTACAATGAGCAGTTCTTC. The rearrangement uses TRBV4-3 and TRBJ2-1; 12 nucleotides match TRBD2. The CDR3 runs to 15 residues. CDR1 is LGHNA and CDR2 is YSLEER in the germline V gene. V lost 3 bases to trimming and J lost 4 bases; unmatched junction nucleotides: 1.